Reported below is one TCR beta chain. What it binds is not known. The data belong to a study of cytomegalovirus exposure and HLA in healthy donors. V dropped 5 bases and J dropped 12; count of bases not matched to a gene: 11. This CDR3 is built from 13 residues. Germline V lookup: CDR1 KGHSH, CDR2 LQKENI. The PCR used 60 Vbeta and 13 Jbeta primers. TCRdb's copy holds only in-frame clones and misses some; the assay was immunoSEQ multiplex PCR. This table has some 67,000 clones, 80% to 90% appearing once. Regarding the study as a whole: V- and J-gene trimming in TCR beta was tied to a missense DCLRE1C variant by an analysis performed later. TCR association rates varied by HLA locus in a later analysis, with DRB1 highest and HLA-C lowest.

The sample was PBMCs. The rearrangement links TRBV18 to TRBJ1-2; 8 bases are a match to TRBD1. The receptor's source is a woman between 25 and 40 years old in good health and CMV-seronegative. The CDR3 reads CASSAGQGREDTF. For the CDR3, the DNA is TGTGCCAGCTCAGCTGGACAGGGTAGAGAGGACACCTTC.